This is a list of T cell receptor beta chains from one sample in a study of cytomegalovirus exposure and HLA in healthy donors. The table came from immunoSEQ multiplex PCR; TCRdb's copy has only in-frame clones and leaves some out. The table records 160,000 or so clones, around nine tenths of them present only once. The sequenced material came from PBMCs. All receptors derive from a man aged 18 to 29 in good health and CMV-seronegative. Each CDR3 is given with its conserved first and last residue. The D gene is left open where the match is weak. Clone size appears in some rows only: once, few, many, or a class for an expanded clone.

D gene	V gene	clone size	J gene	CDR3 protein	CDR3 DNA
-	TRBV18	-	TRBJ2-6	CASSPPSSGANVLTF	TGTGCCAGCTCACCCCCGAGCTCTGGGGCCAACGTCCTGACTTTC
TRBD2	TRBV6-1	-	TRBJ2-2	CASSDRTSGIHPNTGELFF	TGTGCCAGCAGTGATCGGACTAGCGGGATCCACCCGAACACCGGGGAGCTGTTTTTT
-	TRBV6-1	-	TRBJ1-2	CASSEPGIYGYTF	TGTGCCAGCAGTGAACCAGGGATCTATGGCTACACCTTC
-	TRBV4-1	-	TRBJ2-4	CASSQDPKHRQWNIQYF	TGCGCCAGCAGCCAAGATCCCAAACATCGCCAGTGGAACATTCAGTACTTC
-	TRBV4-1	-	TRBJ2-3	CASSQESTTRTDTQYF	TGCGCCAGCAGCCAAGAAAGTACAACCCGCACAGATACGCAGTATTTT
-	TRBV10-1	-	TRBJ2-5	CASSEGSGKEETQYF	TGCGCCAGCAGTGAGGGGTCAGGGAAAGAAGAGACCCAGTACTTC
TRBD2	TRBV6-5	once	TRBJ2-7	CASSPVAGGGEQYF	TGTGCCAGCAGTCCCGTAGCGGGAGGGGGCGAGCAGTACTTC
TRBD1	TRBV29-1	-	TRBJ2-7	CSVARDSYEQYF	TGCAGCGTCGCCCGGGACAGCTACGAGCAGTACTTC
-	TRBV5-4	-	TRBJ1-1	CASSPRPAGAEAFF	TGTGCCAGCAGCCCCAGGCCGGCGGGCGCTGAAGCTTTCTTT
-	TRBV5-5	-	TRBJ2-7	CASSLGSSYEQYF	TGTGCCAGCAGCTTGGGCAGCTCCTACGAGCAGTACTTC
-	TRBV5-4	-	TRBJ2-4	CASSSMTGGSTKNIQYF	TGTGCCAGCAGCTCGATGACGGGGGGCTCAACCAAAAACATTCAGTACTTC
TRBD2	TRBV11-2	few	TRBJ2-1	CASSVPGLALYNEQFF	TGTGCCAGCAGCGTACCGGGACTAGCGCTTTACAATGAGCAGTTCTTC
-	TRBV19	few	TRBJ1-2	CASSVRTADYGYTF	TGTGCCAGTAGTGTCCGAACAGCCGACTATGGCTACACCTTC
-	TRBV28	-	TRBJ2-3	CASSLRGQDTQYF	TGTGCCAGCAGTTTGCGGGGGCAAGATACGCAGTATTTT
TRBD1	TRBV30	-	TRBJ1-2	CAWSVNRGRYTF	TGTGCCTGGAGTGTGAACAGGGGTCGCTACACCTTC
TRBD2	TRBV2	-	TRBJ2-1	CASSDGRNSLAGMNEQFF	TGTGCCAGCAGTGATGGTCGTAATAGTCTAGCGGGGATGAATGAGCAGTTCTTC
-	TRBV5-4	-	TRBJ1-1	CASSPDFGEAFF	TGTGCCAGCAGCCCCGATTTCGGTGAAGCTTTCTTT
-	TRBV4-3	-	TRBJ1-2	CATPVAGVPYGYTF	TGCGCCACCCCCGTCGCGGGGGTCCCCTATGGCTACACCTTC
-	TRBV5-1	-	TRBJ2-2	CATAPSLSRNTGELFF	TGCGCCACCGCTCCCTCACTCTCCCGGAACACCGGGGAGCTGTTTTTT
-	TRBV28	-	TRBJ2-7	CASSYGGFYEQYF	TGTGCCAGCAGTTACGGGGGATTCTACGAGCAGTACTTC
TRBD2	TRBV11-2	-	TRBJ2-1	CASSLEGSGSDFNEQFF	TGTGCCAGCAGCTTAGAAGGCAGCGGGAGTGATTTCAATGAGCAGTTCTTC
TRBD1	TRBV4-1	-	TRBJ2-5	CASSQDTRDRGFETQYF	TGCGCCAGCAGCCAAGATACCCGGGACAGGGGGTTCGAGACCCAGTACTTC
-	TRBV5-6	-	TRBJ2-1	CASSRRTAYNEQFF	TGTGCCAGCAGCCGACGGACAGCATACAATGAGCAGTTCTTC
-	TRBV19	-	TRBJ1-4	CASSFGKLFF	TGTGCCAGTAGTTTCGGAAAACTGTTTTTT
-	TRBV7-9	-	TRBJ1-1	CASSLATVEAFF	TGTGCCAGCAGCTTAGCCACAGTGGAAGCTTTCTTT
-	TRBV5-8	-	TRBJ1-2	CASSLNTNYGYTF	TGTGCCAGCAGCTTGAACACAAACTATGGCTACACCTTC
TRBD1	TRBV19	-	TRBJ1-1	CASSQGADTEAFF	TGTGCCAGTAGTCAGGGGGCCGACACTGAAGCTTTCTTT
-	TRBV28	few	TRBJ1-2	CASGAWGGGYTF	TGTGCCAGCGGCGCATGGGGGGGCGGCTACACCTTC
-	TRBV7-6	once	TRBJ2-7	CASSDKSSYEQYF	TGTGCCAGCAGCGATAAGAGCTCCTACGAGCAGTACTTC
-	TRBV6-5	few	TRBJ2-2	CASSRDITNTGELFF	TGTGCCAGCAGTAGGGACATTACGAACACCGGGGAGCTGTTTTTT
TRBD1	TRBV28	-	TRBJ1-2	CASSFGQGVGYGYTF	TGTGCCAGCAGTTTCGGACAGGGGGTAGGCTATGGCTACACCTTC
TRBD1	TRBV4-2	-	TRBJ1-2	CASSHARRGGNGYTF	TGTGCCAGCAGCCACGCTCGGCGAGGGGGCAATGGCTACACCTTC
-	TRBV11-3	-	TRBJ2-1	CASSLEYGLGRGSYNEQFF	TGTGCCAGCAGCTTAGAATATGGATTAGGCAGGGGATCCTACAATGAGCAGTTCTTC